This T cell receptor beta chain is drawn from a study of blood T cell repertoires in COVID-19. Overall study: PBMCs, B-cell-depleted T cells, or T cells provided the cDNA or gDNA that made up the material.

Original processing notes: Reference gene primers were amplified, and this amplification served to estimate nucleated cell counts. Repertoires were generated with immunoSEQ multiplex PCR, while TCRdb's copy carries only in-frame clones and drops some. That table supplies the V and J calls and clone size; D and trimming were determined from the DNA. The sample has approximately 93,000 clones, over 80% seen once. In germline, CDR1 is MNHEY, CDR2 SMNVEV (reference sequence). CDR3 length equals 14 residues. V trimming: 6 bases; J trimming: 4 bases; junction bases outside the gene matches: 9. Material for sequencing was peripheral blood. The gene calls are TRBV27 and TRBJ2-7; 7 bases match TRBD2. The receptor was derived from a human donor in a cohort sampled during active COVID-19. CDR3 protein: CASSPWGGSYEQYF. The DNA of the CDR3 is TGTGCCAGCAGCCCCTGGGGCGGGAGTTACGAGCAGTACTTC.